Listed here are 27 T cell receptor beta chains from one sample, sequenced in a study of shared clonotypes between healthy human individuals. Repertoires were generated with immunoSEQ multiplex PCR, while TCRdb's copy carries only in-frame clones and drops some. Among roughly 570,000 clones, 95% to 98% were seen once, and the ten largest hold 0.25% to 0.35%. The naive CD8 population came from CD45RO-negative cells selected for CCR7, without terminally differentiated effector memory CD45RA+ cells. The specimen sequenced was naive CD8+ T cells sorted from blood. Every receptor here comes from a man aged 25 to 45 in good health.

Only one count was recorded for this clone. In DNA, the CDR3 is TGTGCCAGCAGCTCAATGACATCGCACTATGGCTACACCTTC. The encoded protein is CASSSMTSHYGYTF. This chain joins TRBV7-2 and TRBJ1-2; the D is unclear. Trimming pared 4 bases from V and 3 bases from J, leaving 12 bases between. Germline CDR1 SGHTA, CDR2 FQGNSA. This CDR3 region has 14 residues.

The J gene is TRBJ2-1, the V gene TRBV2; the match to TRBD2 covers 8 bases. Germline trimming cut 3 bases from V and 3 bases from J; bases unmatched to any gene: 4. The germline CDR1 and CDR2 sequences are SNHLY and FYNNEI. The CDR3 totals 15 residues. CDR3 protein: CASSESLADYNEQFF. The CDR3 coding sequence is TGTGCCAGCAGTGAGTCACTAGCGGACTACAATGAGCAGTTCTTC.

The rearrangement links TRBV5-6 to TRBJ1-2, with TRBD1 matching over 8 bases. The ends lost 4 bases at V and 6 bases at J; junction bases unmatched: 5. This CDR3 is built from 13 residues. Germline CDR1 SGHDT, CDR2 YYEEEE. The CDR3 region has the DNA TGTGCCAGCAGCCACCCAGGGGGCAATGGCTACACCTTC. As protein: CASSHPGGNGYTF.

The chain recombines TRBV15 with TRBJ2-7; 8 bases fit TRBD1. The germline gives CDR1 LNHNV, CDR2 YYDKDF (reference sequence). This CDR3 is 16 amino acids long. V shed 0 bases, J shed 3 bases, and the junction held 7 bases outside the gene matches. The CDR3 sequence is CATSRDRTGPNYEQYF. The CDR3 nucleotides are TGTGCCACCAGCAGAGACCGGACAGGGCCCAACTACGAGCAGTACTTC.

J is TRBJ2-7 and V is TRBV7-9, with D perhaps TRBD2 (6 bases). The germline V and J ends were trimmed by 0 bases and 3 bases, with 21 bases remaining between them. CDR1 is SEHNR and CDR2 is FQNEAQ in the germline V gene (reference sequence). The length of the CDR3 is 18 residues. The CDR3 DNA reads TGTGCCAGCAGCTTAGCGAAGGGACTCAAAGGATCCAGCTACGAGCAGTACTTC. This codes for CASSLAKGLKGSSYEQYF.

The rearrangement links TRBV27 to TRBJ1-1; possible D gene TRBD1, 6 bases. CDR3 length: 13 amino acids. Germline V gene sequence: CDR1 MNHEY, CDR2 SMNVEV (reference sequence). Trimming left V 8 bases short and J 3 bases short, with 13 bases between. CDR3 sequence (DNA): TGTGCCAGCTGGGCAGGGACATACACTGAAGCTTTCTTT. Its translation is CASWAGTYTEAFF.

The chain carries TRBV7-9 and TRBJ2-7; D perhaps matches TRBD1 (5 bases). The V gene's germline CDR1 is SEHNR and CDR2 FQNEAQ (reference sequence). The V end was cut by 5 bases, the J end by 2 bases, with 13 bases between. The CDR3 length is 14 residues. Here the CDR3 DNA reads TGTGCCAGCAGCATTCTGGACACGGCCTACGAGCAGTACTTC. Protein sequence: CASSILDTAYEQYF.

The V and J genes are TRBV4-2 and TRBJ2-2; D may be TRBD1 or TRBD2 (5 bases each). The CDR3 contains 15 residues. Germline CDR1 and CDR2: LGHNA and YNFKEQ. Deletions cut 0 bases from V and 4 bases from J, with 9 bases between. The CDR3 DNA reads TGTGCCAGCAGCCAAGAAGATGGGGGCACCGGGGAGCTGTTTTTT. As protein: CASSQEDGGTGELFF.

The chain joins TRBV5-1 to TRBJ2-3; D may be TRBD2 (7 bases). CDR1 is SGHRS, CDR2 YFSETQ, per germline. V was cut by 7 bases and J by 7 bases, with 19 bases left in between. The CDR3 has 14 residues. The CDR3 nucleotides are TGCGCCAGCTCCGGGGGCGGGAGCAACAATACGCAGTATTTT. Amino acid sequence: CASSGGGSNNTQYF.

Here the CDR3 DNA reads TGTGCCAGCAGTTTTCAGCCCTTTCCTTTACAGTTCTTC. This gives the protein CASSFQPFPLQFF. The V gene is TRBV28, the J gene TRBJ2-1; D remains unclear. Per the germline V gene, CDR1 is MDHEN and CDR2 is SYDVKM. Trimming stripped 3 bases from V and 13 bases from J, with 16 bases between. The CDR3 sequence is 13 residues long.

The CDR3 nucleotides are TGTGCCAGCTCGGAAAATGCTCCGGGCGAGCAGTACTTC. Translation: CASSENAPGEQYF. The chain is built from TRBV18 and TRBJ2-7; D not certain. CDR1 KGHSH and CDR2 LQKENI come from the germline V gene. The CDR3 consists of 13 residues. Between the trimmed V and J ends, which lost 6 bases and 6 bases, there was a span of 15 bases.

V and J are TRBV5-1 and TRBJ2-2, with a possible D match to TRBD2 (6 bases). V was cut by 0 bases and J by 0 bases, with 15 bases left in between. Per germline, CDR1 SGHRS and CDR2 YFSETQ. The CDR3 sequence is 18 residues long. As DNA, the CDR3 is TGCGCCAGCAGCTTGGTGGTCAGTAGCGGTACGAACACCGGGGAGCTGTTTTTT. This codes for CASSLVVSSGTNTGELFF.

The V gene is TRBV11-2, the J gene TRBJ2-7; 10 nucleotides line up with TRBD1. Trimming cost V 5 bases and J 3 bases; bases outside gene matches: 4. The CDR3 runs to 14 residues. CDR1 and CDR2 from the germline V gene are SGHAT and FQNNGV. CDR3 nucleotides: TGTGCCAGCAGCCCGACAGGGGGCTTCTACGAGCAGTACTTC. It codes for CASSPTGGFYEQYF. The whole variable domain, filled in from reference TRBV11-2 and TRBJ2-7, reads EAGVAQSPRYKIIEKRQSVAFWCNPISGHATLYWYQQILGQGPKLLIQFQNNGVVDDSQLPKDRFSAERLKGVDSTLKIQPAKLEDSAVYLCASSPTGGFYEQYFGPGTRLTVT.

The genes are TRBV29-1 and TRBJ2-2, with 10 bases fitting TRBD1. The CDR3 length is 17 residues. Losses at the gene ends were 6 bases for V and 6 bases for J; bases not matched to a gene: 16. Per the germline V gene, CDR1 is SQVTM and CDR2 is ANQGSEA. The CDR3 loop is CSVAGTGVGLDPGELFF. CDR3 bases: TGCAGCGTAGCCGGGACAGGGGTCGGATTAGATCCCGGGGAGCTGTTTTTT.

This clone was seen just once. The chain employs TRBV6-5 and TRBJ2-7; no definite D call. The CDR3 is made up of 11 amino acids. Trimming removed 1 base at V and 5 bases at J, with 3 bases between. Germline lookup yields CDR1 MNHEY and CDR2 SVGAGI. CDR3 protein: CASSYLDEQYF. CDR3 nucleotides: TGTGCCAGCAGTTACTTGGACGAGCAGTACTTC.

This clone was recorded only once. The chain joins TRBV9 to TRBJ2-7, with D unresolved. This CDR3 has 13 residues. CDR1 and CDR2 (germline): SGDLS, YYNGEE. V gave up 2 bases and J gave up 6 bases, with 12 bases separating them. The CDR3 sequence is CASSVGTLGEQYF. CDR3 DNA sequence: TGTGCCAGCAGCGTCGGCACTCTAGGCGAGCAGTACTTC.

The chain couples TRBV15 to TRBJ2-1; 8 nucleotides line up with TRBD2. V gave up 0 bases and J gave up 0 bases; unmatched junction bases: 16. The CDR3 runs 21 residues. CDR1 LNHNV and CDR2 YYDKDF come from the germline V gene (reference sequence). DNA of the CDR3: TGTGCCACCAGCAGAGAGGAAGACGGGAGGGTCCACAAATACTCCTACAATGAGCAGTTCTTC. It codes for CATSREEDGRVHKYSYNEQFF.

Remarks on this clone: Other DNA sequences in the same sample also yield this CDR3. The genes are TRBV7-9 and TRBJ1-5; D not certain. V was cut by 0 bases and J by 4 bases, with 7 bases left in between. Germline V gene data show CDR1 as SEHNR and CDR2 as FQNEAQ (reference sequence). This CDR3 is built from 14 residues. CDR3 in DNA: TGTGCCAGCAGCTTAGCGGGTGGTAATCAGCCCCAGCATTTT. Its protein is CASSLAGGNQPQHF.

This rearrangement joins TRBV2 to TRBJ2-7; TRBD2 agrees at 7 bases. Germline CDR1 SNHLY, CDR2 FYNNEI. CDR3 length: 13 residues. The junction had 5 bases not matched to a gene; V was cut back by 8 bases and J by 1 base. The CDR3 protein is CASYAGESYEQYF. In nucleotides, the CDR3 is TGTGCCAGCTATGCGGGAGAGTCCTACGAGCAGTACTTC.

This chain joins TRBV14 and TRBJ1-3, with D unclear. CDR1 is SGHDN and CDR2 is FVKESK in the germline V gene. This CDR3 region has 15 residues. V lost 0 bases to trimming and J lost 3 bases, with 9 bases between them. CDR3 nucleotides: TGTGCCAGCAGCCAAGATTCAGCTGATGGAAACACCATATATTTT. Amino acids: CASSQDSADGNTIYF.

The J gene is TRBJ1-2, the V gene TRBV6-5; D is undetermined. CDR1 and CDR2 (germline): MNHEY, SVGAGI. The V end lost 5 bases, the J end lost 9 bases, and 22 bases lay between the germline ends. The CDR3 covers 15 residues. The CDR3 spells CASSPGRSYASSYTF. The CDR3 DNA reads as TGTGCCAGCAGTCCCGGGCGGTCCTACGCATCGAGCTACACCTTC.

This chain joins TRBV15 and TRBJ2-7; 10 nucleotides agree with TRBD2. Trimming took 0 bases from V and 0 from J; bases not matched to a gene: 5. Germline CDR1 LNHNV, CDR2 YYDKDF (reference sequence). This CDR3 has 17 amino acids. CDR3 in DNA: TGTGCCACCAGCAGAGATAGGACTAGCGGTCCCTCCTACGAGCAGTACTTC. This sequence encodes CATSRDRTSGPSYEQYF.

This rearrangement joins TRBV5-1 to TRBJ2-7; possible D gene TRBD1, 5 bases. The ends were cut back, 0 bases at V and 3 bases at J, with 10 bases in the middle. From germline, CDR1 is SGHRS and CDR2 YFSETQ. This CDR3 is built from 14 residues. In DNA form, the CDR3 reads TGCGCCAGCAGCTTGGACAGGAATGACTACGAGCAGTACTTC. Its translation is CASSLDRNDYEQYF.

The rearrangement uses TRBV6-5 and TRBJ2-1; perhaps TRBD1 as D (5 bases). The V gene lost 5 bases and the J gene lost 9 bases, with 11 bases spanning the gap. The CDR3 contains 12 residues. Germline CDR1 reads MNHEY; CDR2 reads SVGAGI. For the CDR3, the DNA is TGTGCCAGCAGTCCGACAGCCGGTGAGCAGTTCTTC. Encoded protein: CASSPTAGEQFF.

V and J are TRBV4-1 and TRBJ2-1; TRBD2 agrees at 9 bases. This CDR3 spans 15 amino acids. Unmatched junction bases numbered 8, after V lost 4 bases and J lost 7 bases. The V gene's germline CDR1 is MGHRA and CDR2 YSYEKL. The CDR3 spells CASSLANSGGNEQFF. In DNA form, the CDR3 reads TGCGCCAGCAGCCTTGCAAATAGCGGGGGTAATGAGCAGTTCTTC.

V is TRBV11-2 and J is TRBJ2-7; D possibly corresponds to TRBD1 (6 bases). CDR1 is SGHAT, CDR2 FQNNGV, per germline. Between the trimmed V and J ends, which lost 5 bases and 6 bases, there was a span of 20 bases. This CDR3 has 15 amino acids. The CDR3 spells CASSPQTTGSGEQYF. CDR3 DNA: TGTGCCAGCAGCCCCCAGACTACAGGGTCTGGCGAGCAGTACTTC.

This chain connects TRBV7-8 to TRBJ2-5; 8 bases are a match to TRBD1. This CDR3 contains 14 residues. Losses at the gene ends were 4 bases for V and 1 base for J; bases not matched to a gene: 2. Germline V lookup: CDR1 SGHVS, CDR2 FQNEAQ. The CDR3 sequence is CASSYGQGQETQYF. The CDR3 coding sequence is TGTGCCAGCAGCTACGGACAGGGCCAAGAGACCCAGTACTTC.